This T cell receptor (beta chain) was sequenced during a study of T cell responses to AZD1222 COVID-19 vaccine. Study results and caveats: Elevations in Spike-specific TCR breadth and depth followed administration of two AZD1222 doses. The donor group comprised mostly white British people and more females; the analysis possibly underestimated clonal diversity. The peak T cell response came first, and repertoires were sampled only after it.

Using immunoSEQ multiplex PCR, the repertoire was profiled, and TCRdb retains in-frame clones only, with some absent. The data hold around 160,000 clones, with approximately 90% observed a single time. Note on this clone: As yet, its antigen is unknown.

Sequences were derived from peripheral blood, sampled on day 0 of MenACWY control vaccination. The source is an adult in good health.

The CDR3: CASSAQGINEKLFF. Written as DNA, the CDR3 is TGTGCCAGCAGCGCACAGGGGATAAATGAAAAACTGTTTTTT. This chain links TRBV7-9 with TRBJ1-4; 7 positions match TRBD1. Germline V CDR1 and CDR2: SEHNR, FQNEAQ (reference sequence). The ends lost 5 bases at V and 5 bases at J; junction bases unmatched: 5. The CDR3 loop spans 14 amino acids.